A single sample is the source of the 9 T cell receptor beta chains below, sequenced in a study of blood T cell repertoires in COVID-19. Profiling relied on immunoSEQ multiplex PCR, and the TCRdb table lists in-frame clones only, not all of them. The table lists tens of thousands of clones, about 80% of them singletons. The sample taken for sequencing was peripheral blood. The source is a woman between 55 and 75 years old with acute or convalescent COVID-19.

V and J are TRBV19 and TRBJ2-3; 13 bases match TRBD2. The CDR3 covers 18 residues. The trim removed 4 bases at V and 10 bases at J, leaving 17 bases unmatched. Germline V gene sequence: CDR1 LNHDA, CDR2 SQIVND (reference sequence). The DNA for the CDR3 is TGTGCCAGTAGTACCCGGACTAGCGGGGGACCCGCCGGGGGTGCGCAGTATTTT. It encodes CASSTRTSGGPAGGAQYF.

In its sample, this clone was seen a few times. This chain links TRBV27 with TRBJ1-1; 9 bases align to TRBD1. Germline V gives CDR1 MNHEY, CDR2 SMNVEV (reference sequence). Trimming removed 8 bases from V and 5 bases from J; junction bases left unmatched: 3. The CDR3 extends over 12 amino acids. The CDR3 protein is CASRQGETEAFF. The CDR3 coding sequence is TGTGCCAGCCGACAGGGGGAGACTGAAGCTTTCTTT.

This clone was counted a single time. The CDR3 reads CASAQGGEQFF. The CDR3 nucleotides are TGCGCCAGCGCACAGGGGGGTGAGCAGTTCTTC. The V gene is TRBV5-1, the J gene TRBJ2-1, with TRBD1 matching 8 bases. Germline assignment: CDR1 SGHRS and CDR2 YFSETQ. This CDR3 spans 11 amino acids. V lost 7 bases to trimming and J lost 9 bases; unmatched junction nucleotides: 3.

The chain recombines TRBV30 with TRBJ2-1, with 8 bases aligning to TRBD1. The trim removed 5 bases at V and 6 bases at J, leaving 9 bases unmatched. The CDR3 runs 14 residues. CDR1 GTSNPN and CDR2 SVGIG come from the germline V gene (reference sequence). The CDR3 is CAWEAGTGGNEQFF. In nucleotides, the CDR3 is TGTGCCTGGGAAGCCGGGACAGGAGGCAATGAGCAGTTCTTC.

This clone came up once. V and J are TRBV6-1 and TRBJ2-1; possible D gene TRBD1, 6 bases. CDR3 length equals 15 residues. Trimming took off 2 bases at V and 8 bases at J, with 16 bases between the two ends. The germline V gene encodes CDR1 MNHNS and CDR2 SASEGT. The CDR3 loop is CASSEIQAGGDEQFF. The CDR3 region has the DNA TGTGCCAGCAGTGAAATACAGGCTGGGGGCGATGAGCAGTTCTTC.

This chain joins TRBV3-1 (or the pseudogene TRBV3-2) and TRBJ2-2; D unclear. Trimming removed 0 bases from V and 1 base from J, with 6 bases in between. Germline CDR1 LGHDT, CDR2 YNNKEL (reference sequence). The CDR3 sequence is 15 residues long. The CDR3 DNA reads TGTGCCAGCAGCCAAGAACGAGAGAACACCGGGGAGCTGTTTTTT. Translated: CASSQERENTGELFF.

This clone was counted between two and nine times. This chain links TRBV7-3 with TRBJ2-7, with 10 bases matching TRBD1. Germline-derived CDR1 and CDR2 are SGHTA and FQGTGA. The junction had 5 bases not matched to a gene; V was cut back by 1 base and J by 5 bases. The CDR3 totals 15 residues. CDR3: CASSLKTGGGHEQYF. The CDR3 nucleotides read TGTGCCAGCAGCTTAAAGACAGGGGGCGGCCACGAGCAGTACTTC.

This sequence joins TRBV6-5 and TRBJ2-3; weak D call: TRBD1 (5 bases). The germline CDR1 and CDR2 sequences are MNHEY and SVGAGI. The CDR3 is made up of 15 amino acids. V was pared by 7 bases and J by 1 base, with 15 bases between. The CDR3 sequence is CASTSQPQGTDTQYF. CDR3 nucleotide sequence: TGTGCCAGCACCTCCCAGCCACAGGGCACAGATACGCAGTATTTT.

The chain uses TRBV7-9 and TRBJ2-1; 9 nucleotides match TRBD1. This CDR3 spans 14 amino acids. Per the germline V gene, CDR1 is SEHNR and CDR2 is FQNEAQ (reference sequence). The junction had 7 bases not matched to a gene; V was cut back by 5 bases and J by 8 bases. CDR3 nucleotide sequence: TGTGCCAGCAGCCTCGGGACAGGGCAATATGAGCAGTTCTTC. Translated: CASSLGTGQYEQFF.